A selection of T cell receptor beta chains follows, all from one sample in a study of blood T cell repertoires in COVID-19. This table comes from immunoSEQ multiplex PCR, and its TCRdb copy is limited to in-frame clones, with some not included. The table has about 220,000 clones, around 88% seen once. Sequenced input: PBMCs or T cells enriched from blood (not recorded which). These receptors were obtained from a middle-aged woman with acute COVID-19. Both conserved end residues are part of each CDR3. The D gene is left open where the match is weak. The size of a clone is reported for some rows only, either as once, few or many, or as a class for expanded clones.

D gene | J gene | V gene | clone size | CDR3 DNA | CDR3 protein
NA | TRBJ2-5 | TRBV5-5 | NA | TGTGCCAGCAGCTTGGGCCCCAGACTTCAAGAGACCCAGTACTTC | CASSLGPRLQETQYF
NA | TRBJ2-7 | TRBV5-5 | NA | TGTGCCAGCAGCTTTAAGCAGGGACACTACGAGCAGTACTTC | CASSFKQGHYEQYF
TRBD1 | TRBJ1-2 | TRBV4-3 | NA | TGCGCCAGCAGCCAAGATCACGGACAGGGGGCGAGGTATGGCTACACCTTC | CASSQDHGQGARYGYTF
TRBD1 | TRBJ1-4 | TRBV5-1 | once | TGCGCCAGCAGCCCCTGGACAGGGGCTGCAACTAATGAAAAACTGTTTTTT | CASSPWTGAATNEKLFF
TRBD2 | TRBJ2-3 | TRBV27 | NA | TGTGCCAGCAGCTCTAGGACTAGCGGAGGGAGTAGCACAGATACGCAGTATTTT | CASSSRTSGGSSTDTQYF
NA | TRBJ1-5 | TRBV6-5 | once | TGTGCCAGCAGCAGTGACCCCGGGGTGAATCAGCCCCAGCATTTT | CASSSDPGVNQPQHF
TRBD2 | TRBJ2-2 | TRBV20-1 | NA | TGCAGTGCTAGTCGAGGACTAGCGGGCGGGGAGCTGTTTTTT | CSASRGLAGGELFF
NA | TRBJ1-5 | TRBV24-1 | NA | TGTGCCACCAGTGACCCCAGGGGCGCGGGCAATCAGCCCCAGCATTTT | CATSDPRGAGNQPQHF
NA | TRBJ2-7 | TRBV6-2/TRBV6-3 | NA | TGTGCCAGCAGTTACGCGGCGCTCTCCTACGAGCAGTACTTC | CASSYAALSYEQYF
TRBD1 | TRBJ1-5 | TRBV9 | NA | TGTGCCAGCAGCGCGACAGGGGGCAATCAGCCCCAGCATTTT | CASSATGGNQPQHF
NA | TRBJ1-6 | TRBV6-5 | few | TGTGCCAGCATTCCACACTCCTATAATTCACCCCTCCACTTT | CASIPHSYNSPLHF
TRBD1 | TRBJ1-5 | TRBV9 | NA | TGTGCCAGCAGCGTAGATTCAGGGGGCGGTAATCAGCCCCAGCATTTT | CASSVDSGGGNQPQHF
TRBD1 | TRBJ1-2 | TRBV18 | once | TGTGCCAGCTCACCCGGGACAGGGGTGGACTATGGCTACACCTTC | CASSPGTGVDYGYTF
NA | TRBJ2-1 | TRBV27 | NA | TGTGCCAGCAGTCCCTTAGAGGTCTCCTACAATGAGCAGTTCTTC | CASSPLEVSYNEQFF
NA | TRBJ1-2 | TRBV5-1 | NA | TGCGCCAGCAGCTTGGTCGATGGGGGCACTAGTGGCTACACCTTC | CASSLVDGGTSGYTF
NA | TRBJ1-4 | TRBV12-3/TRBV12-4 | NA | TGTGCCAGCGCCGTAGCTAATGAAAAACTGTTTTTT | CASAVANEKLFF
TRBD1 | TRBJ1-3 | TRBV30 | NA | TGTGCCTGGAGGCCCTGGGACAGGATCCCTGGAAACACCATATATTTT | CAWRPWDRIPGNTIYF
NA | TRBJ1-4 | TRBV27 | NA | TGTGCCAGCAGTTCTTATTCGGGGGGGGCAGGTGAAAAACTGTTTTTT | CASSSYSGGAGEKLFF
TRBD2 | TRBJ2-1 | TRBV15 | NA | TGTGCCACCAGCAGATACCGTGTCCGGCTAGCGGGAGGGGGCAATGAGCAGTTCTTC | CATSRYRVRLAGGGNEQFF
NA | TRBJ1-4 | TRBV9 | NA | TGTGCCAGCAGCGCACAGGCTGCTAATGAAAAACTGTTTTTT | CASSAQAANEKLFF
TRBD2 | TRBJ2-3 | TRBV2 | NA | TGTGCCAGCAGCGGACTAGCGGGAGGAGATACGCAGTATTTT | CASSGLAGGDTQYF
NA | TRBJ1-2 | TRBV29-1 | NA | TGCAGCGTTGCGGACACGAACTATGGCTACACCTTC | CSVADTNYGYTF
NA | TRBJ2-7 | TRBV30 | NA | TGTGCCCACCGGGGGTTGCGCGAGCAGTACTTC | CAHRGLREQYF
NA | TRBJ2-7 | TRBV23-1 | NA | TGCGCCAGCAGTCAAGTGGACTCCCCCTACGAGCAGTACTTC | CASSQVDSPYEQYF
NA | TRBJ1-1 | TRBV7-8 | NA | TGTGCCAGCAGCTTAGGTTCAGGGGTGAACACTGAAGCTTTCTTT | CASSLGSGVNTEAFF
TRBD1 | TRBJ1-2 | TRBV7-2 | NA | TGTGCCAGCAGCTTTGGGACAGCACCGAACTATGGCTACACCTTC | CASSFGTAPNYGYTF
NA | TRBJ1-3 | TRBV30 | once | TGTGCCTGGAGTGTACTGCGGAGGGTCACTTCTGGAAACACCATATATTTT | CAWSVLRRVTSGNTIYF
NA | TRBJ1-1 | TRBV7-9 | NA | TGTGCCAGCAGCTTAGGCCGGGAGAACACTGAAGCTTTCTTT | CASSLGRENTEAFF
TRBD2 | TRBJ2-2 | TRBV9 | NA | TGTGCCAGCAGCCGACTAGCGGGAGAAACCGGGGAGCTGTTTTTT | CASSRLAGETGELFF
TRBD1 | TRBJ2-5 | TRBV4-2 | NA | TGTGCCAGCAGCCAAGACTACGGACAGGGGGCTTCGGAGACCCAGTACTTC | CASSQDYGQGASETQYF
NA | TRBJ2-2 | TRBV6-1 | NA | TGTGCCAGCAGTGAAGAGTTATCGGGAGTGAGGGCCGGGGAGCTGTTTTTT | CASSEELSGVRAGELFF
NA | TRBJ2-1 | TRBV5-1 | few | TGCGCCAGCAGGTTAGAGGGTCTCTACAATGAGCAGTTCTTC | CASRLEGLYNEQFF
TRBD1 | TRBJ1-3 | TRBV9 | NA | TGTGCCAGCAGCCGACCAGGGGGGGGAAACACCATATATTTT | CASSRPGGGNTIYF
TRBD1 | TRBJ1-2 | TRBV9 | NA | TGTGCCAGCAGCGCCGAGTGGGGACAGCGGGCAGGAGGCTACACCTTC | CASSAEWGQRAGGYTF
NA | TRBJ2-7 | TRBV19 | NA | TGTGCCAGTAGTATTGGTGGACTCGGGGAGCAGTACTTC | CASSIGGLGEQYF
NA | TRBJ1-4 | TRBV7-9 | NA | TGTGCCAGCAGAGCCCCCGGTACAACTAATGAAAAACTGTTTTTT | CASRAPGTTNEKLFF
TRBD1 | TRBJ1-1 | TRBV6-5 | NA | TGTGCCAGCAGGAGACAGGGGGCCTCAAACACTGAAGCTTTCTTT | CASRRQGASNTEAFF
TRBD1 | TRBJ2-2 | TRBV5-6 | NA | TGTGCCAGCAGCCGGAGGATTGGACAGGCCAGTTCTGGGGAGCTGTTTTTT | CASSRRIGQASSGELFF
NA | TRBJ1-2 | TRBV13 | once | TGTGCCAGCAGCTTAGGCACCGGGAACTATGGCTACACCTTC | CASSLGTGNYGYTF
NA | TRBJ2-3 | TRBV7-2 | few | TGTGCCAGCAGCTTAATTATAGCCCGCCCAATCACAGATACGCAGTATTTT | CASSLIIARPITDTQYF